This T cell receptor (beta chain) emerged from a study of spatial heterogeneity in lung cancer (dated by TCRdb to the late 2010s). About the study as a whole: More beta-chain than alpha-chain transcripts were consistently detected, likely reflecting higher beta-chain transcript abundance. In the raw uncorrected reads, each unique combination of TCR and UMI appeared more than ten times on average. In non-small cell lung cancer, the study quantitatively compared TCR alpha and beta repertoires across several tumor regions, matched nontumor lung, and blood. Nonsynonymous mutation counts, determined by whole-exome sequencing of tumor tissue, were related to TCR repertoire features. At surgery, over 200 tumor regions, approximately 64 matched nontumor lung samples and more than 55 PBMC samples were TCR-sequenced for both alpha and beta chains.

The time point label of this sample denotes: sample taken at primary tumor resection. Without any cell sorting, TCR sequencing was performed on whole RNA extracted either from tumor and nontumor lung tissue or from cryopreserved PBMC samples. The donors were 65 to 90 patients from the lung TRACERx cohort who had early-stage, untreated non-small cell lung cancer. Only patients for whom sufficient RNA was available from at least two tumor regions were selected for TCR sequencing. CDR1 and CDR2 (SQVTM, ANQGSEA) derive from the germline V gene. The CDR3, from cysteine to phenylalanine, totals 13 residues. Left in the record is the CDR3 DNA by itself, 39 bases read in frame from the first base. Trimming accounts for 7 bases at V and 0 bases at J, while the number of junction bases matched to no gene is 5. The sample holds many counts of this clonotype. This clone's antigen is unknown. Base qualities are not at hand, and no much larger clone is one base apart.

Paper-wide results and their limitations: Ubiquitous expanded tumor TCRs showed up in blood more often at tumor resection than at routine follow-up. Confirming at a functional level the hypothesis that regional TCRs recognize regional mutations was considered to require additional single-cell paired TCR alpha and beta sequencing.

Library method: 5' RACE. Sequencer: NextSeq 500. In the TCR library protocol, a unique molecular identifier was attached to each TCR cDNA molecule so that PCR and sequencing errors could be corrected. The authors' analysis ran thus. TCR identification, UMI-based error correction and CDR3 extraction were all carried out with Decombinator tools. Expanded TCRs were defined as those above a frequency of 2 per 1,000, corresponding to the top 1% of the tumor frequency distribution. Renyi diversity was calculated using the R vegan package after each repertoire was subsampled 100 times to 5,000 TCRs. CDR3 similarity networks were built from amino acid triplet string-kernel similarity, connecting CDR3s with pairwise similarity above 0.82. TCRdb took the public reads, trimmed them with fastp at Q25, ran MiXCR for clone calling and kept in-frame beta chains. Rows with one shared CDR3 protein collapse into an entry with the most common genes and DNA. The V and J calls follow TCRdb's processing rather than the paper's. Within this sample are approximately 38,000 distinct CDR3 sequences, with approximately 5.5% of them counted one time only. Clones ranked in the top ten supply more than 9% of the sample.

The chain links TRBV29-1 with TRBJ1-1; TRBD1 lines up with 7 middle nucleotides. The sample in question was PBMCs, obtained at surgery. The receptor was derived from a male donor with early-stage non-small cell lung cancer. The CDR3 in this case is CSASGGMNTEAFF. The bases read TGCAGCGCCTCAGGGGGTATGAACACTGAAGCTTTCTTT.